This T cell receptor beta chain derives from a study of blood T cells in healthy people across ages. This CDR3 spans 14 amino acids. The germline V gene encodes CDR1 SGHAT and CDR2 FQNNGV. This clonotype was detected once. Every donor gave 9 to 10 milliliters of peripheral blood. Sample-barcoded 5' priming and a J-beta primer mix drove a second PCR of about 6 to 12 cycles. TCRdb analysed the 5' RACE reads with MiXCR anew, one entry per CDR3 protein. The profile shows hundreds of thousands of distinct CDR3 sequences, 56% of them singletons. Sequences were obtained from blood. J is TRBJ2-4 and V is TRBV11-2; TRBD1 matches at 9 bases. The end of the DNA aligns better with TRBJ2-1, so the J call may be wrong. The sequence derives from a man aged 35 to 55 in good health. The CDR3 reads CASSSPGQGREQFF. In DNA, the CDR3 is TGTGCCAGCAGCTCCCCGGGACAGGGTAGGGAGCAGTTCTTC.